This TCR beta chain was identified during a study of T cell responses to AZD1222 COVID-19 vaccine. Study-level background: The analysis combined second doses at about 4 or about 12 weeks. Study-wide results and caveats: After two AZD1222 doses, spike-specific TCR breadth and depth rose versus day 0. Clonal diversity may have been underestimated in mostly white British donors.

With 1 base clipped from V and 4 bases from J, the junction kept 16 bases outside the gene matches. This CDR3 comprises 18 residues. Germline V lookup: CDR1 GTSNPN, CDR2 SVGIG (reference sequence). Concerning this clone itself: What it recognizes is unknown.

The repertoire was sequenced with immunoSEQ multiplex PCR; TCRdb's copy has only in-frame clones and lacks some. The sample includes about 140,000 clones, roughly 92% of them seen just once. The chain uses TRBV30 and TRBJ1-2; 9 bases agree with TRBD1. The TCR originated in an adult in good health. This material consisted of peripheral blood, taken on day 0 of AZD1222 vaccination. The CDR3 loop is CAWSGERDRALPFYGYTF. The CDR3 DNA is TGTGCCTGGAGTGGAGAGAGGGACAGGGCTCTCCCGTTCTATGGCTACACCTTC.